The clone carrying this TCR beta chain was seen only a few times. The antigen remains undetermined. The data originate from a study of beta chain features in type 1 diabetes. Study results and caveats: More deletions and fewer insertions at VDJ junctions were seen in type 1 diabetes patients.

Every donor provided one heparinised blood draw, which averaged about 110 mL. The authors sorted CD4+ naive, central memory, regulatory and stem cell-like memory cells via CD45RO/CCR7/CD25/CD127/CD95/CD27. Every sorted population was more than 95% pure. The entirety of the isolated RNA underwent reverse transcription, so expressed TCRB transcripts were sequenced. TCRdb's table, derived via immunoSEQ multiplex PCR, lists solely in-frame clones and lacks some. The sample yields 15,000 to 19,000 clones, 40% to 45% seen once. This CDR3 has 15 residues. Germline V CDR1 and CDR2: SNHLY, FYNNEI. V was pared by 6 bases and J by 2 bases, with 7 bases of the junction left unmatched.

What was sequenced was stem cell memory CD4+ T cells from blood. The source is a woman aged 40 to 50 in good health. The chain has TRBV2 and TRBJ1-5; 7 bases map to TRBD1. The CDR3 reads CASRPTGMGNQPQHF. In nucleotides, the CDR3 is TGTGCCAGCAGACCGACAGGGATGGGCAATCAGCCCCAGCATTTT. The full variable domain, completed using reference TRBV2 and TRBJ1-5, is EPEVTQTPSHQVTQMGQEVILRCVPISNHLYFYWYRQILGQKVEFLVSFYNNEISEKSEIFDDQFSVERPDGSNFTLKIRSTKLEDSAMYFCASRPTGMGNQPQHFGDGTRLSIL.